This TCR beta chain was sequenced for a study of blood T cell repertoires in COVID-19. Across the whole study: COVID-19 samples, acute and convalescent, were from the United States, Italy and Spain. PBMCs, B-cell-depleted T cells, or T cells provided the cDNA or gDNA that made up the material.

V was pared by 4 bases and J by 1 base, with 13 bases between. Germline lookup yields CDR1 LGHDT and CDR2 YNNKEL (reference sequence). This CDR3 comprises 16 residues. Original data processing: From reference gene primer amplification, estimates of nucleated cell counts were derived. The protocol was immunoSEQ multiplex PCR, while the TCRdb copy is restricted to in-frame clones and leaves out a portion. V and J calls and clone size come straight from that table; D and trimming were deduced from the DNA. The table records approximately 100,000 clones, more than 80% of them present only once. The specimen was peripheral blood. The rearrangement links TRBV3-1 (or the pseudogene TRBV3-2) to TRBJ2-2; D gene uncertain. This sequence was found in a woman in her fifties or sixties with acute or convalescent COVID-19. CDR3 coding DNA: TGTGCCAGCAGCCCGTTCGGGTCAGAGAACACCGGGGAGCTGTTTTTT. This codes for CASSPFGSENTGELFF.